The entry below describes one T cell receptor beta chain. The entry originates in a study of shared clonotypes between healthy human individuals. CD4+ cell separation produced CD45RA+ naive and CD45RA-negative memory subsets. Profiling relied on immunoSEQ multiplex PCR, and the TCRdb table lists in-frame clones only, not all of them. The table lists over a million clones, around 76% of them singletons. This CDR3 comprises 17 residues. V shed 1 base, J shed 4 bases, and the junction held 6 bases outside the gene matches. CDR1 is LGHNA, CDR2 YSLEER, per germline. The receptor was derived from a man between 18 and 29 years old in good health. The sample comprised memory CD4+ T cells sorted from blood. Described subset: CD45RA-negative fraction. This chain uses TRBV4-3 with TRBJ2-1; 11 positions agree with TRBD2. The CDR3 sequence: CASSQGGGTSGYNEQFF. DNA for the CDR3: TGCGCCAGCAGCCAAGGGGGTGGGACTAGCGGTTACAATGAGCAGTTCTTC.